The 31 T cell receptor beta chains reported below all come from one sample, sequenced in a study of T cell responses to AZD1222 COVID-19 vaccine. Data came from immunoSEQ multiplex PCR; TCRdb stores just in-frame clones and leaves some out. The top ten hold roughly 16% of the sample, which has 130,000 to 150,000 clones, more than 70% seen once. Sequencing used peripheral blood, obtained on day 0 of AZD1222 vaccination. The receptors derive from an adult in good health.

The chain carries TRBV12-5 and TRBJ1-2, with no clear D. CDR1 and CDR2 from the germline V gene are LGHNT and FRNRAP. With 7 bases removed from V and 8 bases from J, the gap between germline ends came to 11 bases. The CDR3 spans 11 residues. CDR3 DNA sequence: TGTGCTAGTGCCACCGACGACGGCTACACCTTC. This translates into CASATDDGYTF.

This clone was observed a few times. The chain joins TRBV19 to TRBJ2-2; 8 bases agree with TRBD2. The CDR3 covers 15 residues. The V gene end was trimmed by 10 bases and the J gene end by 4 bases; junction bases not matched to a gene: 11. CDR1 LNHDA and CDR2 SQIVND come from the germline V gene (reference sequence). CDR3 protein: CATTRRGDITGELFF. CDR3 coding DNA: TGTGCCACCACCCGGCGGGGGGACATCACCGGGGAGCTGTTTTTT. The entire variable domain, with the rest obtained from reference TRBV19 and TRBJ2-2, is as follows: DGGITQSPKYLFRKEGQNVTLSCEQNLNHDAMYWYRQDPGQGLRLIYYSQIVNDFQKGDIAEGYSVSREKKESFPLTVTSAQKNPTAFYLCATTRRGDITGELFFGEGSRLTVL.

V usage is TRBV5-5 and J usage is TRBJ1-3, with 8 bases that match TRBD1. CDR1 SGHKS and CDR2 YYEKEE come from the germline V gene (reference sequence). Unmatched junction bases numbered 4, after V lost 1 base and J lost 4 bases. The length of the CDR3 is 15 residues. The CDR3 DNA is TGTGCCAGCAGCTTGCAGGGGGCGCAAGGAAACACCATATATTTT. Protein sequence: CASSLQGAQGNTIYF.

The chain employs TRBV3-1 (or the pseudogene TRBV3-2) and TRBJ2-7; D gene uncertain. The V end lost 2 bases, the J end lost 2 bases, and 4 bases lay between the germline ends. The CDR3 consists of 12 residues. The germline CDR1 and CDR2 sequences are LGHDT and YNNKEL (reference sequence). CDR3 loop: CASSQKTYEQYF. The CDR3 DNA reads as TGTGCCAGCAGCCAAAAAACCTACGAGCAGTACTTC.

This chain links TRBV2 with TRBJ2-7; D may correspond to TRBD1 or TRBD2 (6 bases each). Between the trimmed V and J ends, which lost 8 bases and 4 bases, there was a span of 15 bases. Germline V gene data show CDR1 as SNHLY and CDR2 as FYNNEI. The CDR3 is 13 amino acids. CDR3 residues: CASRGGGPYEQYF. Written as DNA, the CDR3 is TGTGCCAGCCGAGGAGGGGGACCATACGAGCAGTACTTC. The full variable domain, in which reference TRBV2 and TRBJ2-7 provide the parts outside the CDR3, is EPEVTQTPSHQVTQMGQEVILRCVPISNHLYFYWYRQILGQKVEFLVSFYNNEISEKSEIFDDQFSVERPDGSNFTLKIRSTKLEDSAMYFCASRGGGPYEQYFGPGTRLTVT.

The J gene is TRBJ1-1, the V gene TRBV19; TRBD1 agrees at 7 bases. Trimming cost V 6 bases and J 3 bases; bases outside gene matches: 10. This CDR3 region has 15 residues. Germline-derived CDR1 and CDR2 are LNHDA and SQIVND (reference sequence). DNA of the CDR3: TGTGCCAGTAGGAAAACGGGACAGACCCACACTGAAGCTTTCTTT. Amino acid sequence: CASRKTGQTHTEAFF.

V usage is TRBV5-1 and J usage is TRBJ2-7; the D is unclear. Germline V gene data show CDR1 as SGHRS and CDR2 as YFSETQ. This CDR3 spans 13 amino acids. The V and J ends lost 3 bases and 4 bases respectively, with 11 bases between them. The CDR3 loop is CASSSRPLYEQYF. The DNA for the CDR3 is TGCGCCAGCAGCTCTAGACCCCTATACGAGCAGTACTTC.

The V and J genes are TRBV28 and TRBJ1-5, with D possibly being TRBD1 (6 bases). Per germline, CDR1 MDHEN and CDR2 SYDVKM. Trimming removed 7 bases from V and 9 bases from J, with 22 bases in between. This CDR3 spans 15 amino acids. The CDR3 DNA is TGTGCCAGCACCCCCTGGGGGCAGGGTGATAGGCCCCAGCATTTT. Translating gives CASTPWGQGDRPQHF.

The CDR3 is CASSQGPGGAGYTF. In nucleotides, the CDR3 is TGTGCCAGCAGCCAAGGGCCAGGGGGAGCTGGCTACACCTTC. V usage is TRBV3-1 (or the pseudogene TRBV3-2) and J usage is TRBJ1-2; 7 bases match TRBD1. Looked up from germline, CDR1 is LGHDT and CDR2 is YNNKEL (reference sequence). The V gene end was trimmed by 1 base and the J gene end by 7 bases; junction bases not matched to a gene: 6. This CDR3 comprises 14 residues.

There are many counts of this clone. The rearrangement links TRBV29-1 to TRBJ1-2; D perhaps matches TRBD1 (5 bases). This CDR3 contains 12 residues. The germline gives CDR1 SQVTM, CDR2 ANQGSEA. V lost 4 bases to trimming and J lost 5 bases, with 11 bases between them. The CDR3 nucleotides read TGCAGCGTTGGCGGGGCGGATTATGGCTACACCTTC. Translation: CSVGGADYGYTF.

This chain links TRBV2 with TRBJ2-1; 7 bases align to TRBD2. From germline, CDR1 is SNHLY and CDR2 FYNNEI. The V gene end was trimmed by 5 bases and the J gene end by 6 bases; junction bases not matched to a gene: 10. The CDR3 sequence is 15 residues long. CDR3 residues: CASSRVGREGNEQFF. The CDR3 DNA sequence: TGTGCCAGCAGTAGGGTTGGCAGGGAGGGCAATGAGCAGTTCTTC.

This rearrangement joins TRBV27 to TRBJ2-2, with TRBD1 as a possible D gene (5 bases). The CDR3 is 14 residues long. Trimming pared 6 bases from V and 6 bases from J, leaving 14 bases between. The V gene's germline CDR1 is MNHEY and CDR2 SMNVEV (reference sequence). CDR3 loop: CASSPLDSAGELFF. DNA for the CDR3: TGTGCCAGCAGCCCACTTGACAGCGCCGGGGAGCTGTTTTTT.

This clone occurred once. The rearrangement uses TRBV7-3 and TRBJ2-7; D remains ambiguous. Germline lookup yields CDR1 SGHTA and CDR2 FQGTGA. V was pared by 9 bases and J by 0 bases, with 12 bases between. The CDR3 is 13 residues long. CDR3 residues: CASGPGNSYEQYF. The CDR3, as DNA: TGTGCCAGTGGCCCAGGCAACTCCTACGAGCAGTACTTC.

The J gene is TRBJ2-7, the V gene TRBV28; TRBD1 agrees at 7 bases. The germline V gene encodes CDR1 MDHEN and CDR2 SYDVKM. After removal of 5 bases from V and 6 bases from J, the junction contained 10 bases not matched to a gene. The CDR3 runs 14 residues. CDR3 protein: CASSPTDRVPEQYF. The DNA of the CDR3 is TGTGCCAGCAGTCCGACCGACAGGGTTCCCGAGCAGTACTTC.

This clone has just one count. The chain recombines TRBV12-3 or TRBV12-4 with TRBJ1-1, with D hard to call. The CDR3 covers 13 residues. V was clipped by 6 bases and J by 1 base, with 9 bases between them. CDR3 residues: CASRSWGNTEAFF. CDR3 nucleotides: TGTGCCAGCAGATCGTGGGGGAACACTGAAGCTTTCTTT.

The chain uses TRBV6-5 and TRBJ1-3; D might be TRBD1 (5 bases). The CDR3 runs to 15 residues. CDR1 is MNHEY, CDR2 SVGAGI, per germline. The V gene lost 8 bases and the J gene lost 0 bases, with 14 bases spanning the gap. The CDR3 loop is CASSRDGASGNTIYF. CDR3 sequence (DNA): TGTGCCAGCTCACGGGACGGAGCCTCTGGAAACACCATATATTTT.

This chain uses TRBV6-5 with TRBJ1-2, with D perhaps matching TRBD1 (6 bases). The V end was cut by 5 bases, the J end by 6 bases, with 16 bases between. This CDR3 is 14 amino acids long. From germline, CDR1 is MNHEY and CDR2 SVGAGI. As DNA, the CDR3 is TGTGCCAGCAGTCGAACAGGGAGGAAAAATGGCTACACCTTC. This gives the protein CASSRTGRKNGYTF.

For the CDR3, the DNA is TGTGCCAGCCTGCTGAACACTGAAGCTTTCTTT. It codes for CASLLNTEAFF. The chain recombines TRBV28 with TRBJ1-1; no firm D call. The CDR3 runs to 11 residues. The ends were cut back, 8 bases at V and 0 bases at J, with 4 bases in the middle. Germline loops: CDR1 MDHEN, CDR2 SYDVKM.

V is TRBV5-4 and J is TRBJ1-2; 7 bases agree with TRBD1. Germline V gene lookup returns CDR1 SGHNT and CDR2 YYREEE (reference sequence). The CDR3 extends over 13 amino acids. J lost 2 bases, V lost 4 bases, and 2 bases had no gene match. This chain's CDR3 is CASSPGQNYGYTF. CDR3 bases: TGTGCCAGCAGCCCGGGACAGAACTATGGCTACACCTTC. Filled out from reference TRBV5-4 and TRBJ1-2, the complete variable domain reads ETGVTQSPTHLIKTRGQQVTLRCSSQSGHNTVSWYQQALGQGPQFIFQYYREEENGRGNFPPRFSGLQFPNYSSELNVNALELDDSALYLCASSPGQNYGYTFGSGTRLTVV.

The V and J genes are TRBV27 and TRBJ2-7; TRBD2 aligns across 13 bases. Per the germline V gene, CDR1 is MNHEY and CDR2 is SMNVEV (reference sequence). This CDR3 is built from 15 residues. The V gene end was trimmed by 5 bases and the J gene end by 3 bases; junction bases not matched to a gene: 4. CDR3 in amino acids: CASSAGLAGSYEQYF. The CDR3 DNA is TGTGCCAGCAGTGCGGGACTAGCGGGGAGCTACGAGCAGTACTTC.

The chain links TRBV4-1 to TRBJ1-2; D remains ambiguous. V lost 0 bases and J lost 0, with 11 bases in between. The CDR3 is 16 amino acids. Germline V lookup: CDR1 MGHRA, CDR2 YSYEKL. CDR3 loop: CASSQELLPPNYGYTF. The CDR3 DNA reads TGCGCCAGCAGCCAAGAACTACTACCTCCTAACTATGGCTACACCTTC.

J is TRBJ2-3 and V is TRBV9, with 8 bases aligning to TRBD2. CDR3 length: 15 amino acids. Germline V gene sequence: CDR1 SGDLS, CDR2 YYNGEE. Trimming at V came to 1 base and at J to 4 bases, leaving 5 bases not matched to a gene. Here the CDR3 reads CASSVWRGASDTQYF. The CDR3 nucleotides are TGTGCCAGCAGCGTATGGCGGGGGGCCTCAGATACGCAGTATTTT.

V is TRBV6-5 and J is TRBJ1-5; a weak D match, TRBD1 (6 bases). V was clipped by 4 bases and J by 0 bases, with 13 bases between them. CDR1 is MNHEY and CDR2 is SVGAGI in the germline V gene. This CDR3 comprises 16 residues. Here the CDR3 DNA reads TGTGCCAGCAGTTCACTTACAGGGTTTAGCAATCAGCCCCAGCATTTT. Translated: CASSSLTGFSNQPQHF.

In this sample, this clone turned up a few times. This sequence joins TRBV5-1 and TRBJ1-3; TRBD1 agrees at 7 bases. Germline V gives CDR1 SGHRS, CDR2 YFSETQ. This CDR3 comprises 15 residues. After removal of 4 bases from V and 0 bases from J, the junction contained 4 bases not matched to a gene. CDR3 in amino acids: CASSLGTVSGNTIYF. The DNA for the CDR3 is TGCGCCAGCAGCCTAGGGACAGTCTCTGGAAACACCATATATTTT.

J is TRBJ1-3 and V is TRBV3-1 (or the pseudogene TRBV3-2); 7 bases map to TRBD1. V was clipped by 5 bases and J by 7 bases; unmatched bases: 8. In germline, CDR1 is LGHDT, CDR2 YNNKEL (reference sequence). The CDR3 length is 14 residues. CDR3 coding DNA: TGTGCCAGCAGCGAGGGGGCGAACGCCAACACCATATATTTT. Protein product: CASSEGANANTIYF.

The gene calls are TRBV19 and TRBJ1-6; 7 bases line up with TRBD1. The length of the CDR3 is 14 residues. The trim removed 3 bases at V and 11 bases at J, leaving 7 bases unmatched. The V gene's germline CDR1 is LNHDA and CDR2 SQIVND (reference sequence). The CDR3 loop is CASSIDRAKAPLHF. Here the CDR3 DNA reads TGTGCCAGTAGTATCGACAGGGCAAAGGCACCCCTCCACTTT.

The V and J genes are TRBV19 and TRBJ2-7; D perhaps matches TRBD2 (6 bases). From germline, CDR1 is LNHDA and CDR2 SQIVND (reference sequence). Between the trimmed V and J ends, which lost 9 bases and 7 bases, there was a span of 19 bases. The CDR3 runs 13 residues. The CDR3 DNA follows: TGTGCCAGCACAGACGGACCTGCGGGGGAGCAGTACTTC. Amino acid sequence: CASTDGPAGEQYF.

The rearrangement links TRBV6-5 to TRBJ1-2, with 7 bases lining up with TRBD1. Germline lookup yields CDR1 MNHEY and CDR2 SVGAGI. This CDR3 spans 12 amino acids. The V segment lost 8 bases and the J segment 4 bases; nucleotides outside the gene matches: 4. The CDR3: CASAGTAYGYTF. CDR3 in DNA: TGTGCCAGCGCCGGGACAGCCTATGGCTACACCTTC.

DNA of the CDR3: TGTGCCAGCAGCCAGGGACTAGTCGCGGGGAATGAGCAGTTCTTC. This translates into CASSQGLVAGNEQFF. The J gene is TRBJ2-1, the V gene TRBV7-3; TRBD2 matches at 8 bases. CDR1 is SGHTA, CDR2 FQGTGA, per germline. V lost 5 bases, J lost 7 bases, and 10 bases stayed unmatched. The CDR3 contains 15 residues.

This clone was observed a single time. The chain employs TRBV9 and TRBJ2-1; D remains unclear. In germline, CDR1 is SGDLS, CDR2 YYNGEE. Trimming took off 0 bases at V and 10 bases at J, with 11 bases between the two ends. This CDR3 has 13 residues. Here the CDR3 reads CASSVGLCTEQFF. In nucleotides, the CDR3 is TGTGCCAGCAGCGTAGGTTTGTGTACGGAGCAGTTCTTC.

This chain uses TRBV18 with TRBJ1-2, with 10 bases aligning to TRBD1. This CDR3 contains 13 residues. The V segment lost 5 bases and the J segment 7 bases; nucleotides outside the gene matches: 4. Germline V gene data show CDR1 as KGHSH and CDR2 as LQKENI. The DNA for the CDR3 is TGTGCCAGCTCAGGACAGGGGGACTCTGGCTACACCTTC. Residues: CASSGQGDSGYTF.